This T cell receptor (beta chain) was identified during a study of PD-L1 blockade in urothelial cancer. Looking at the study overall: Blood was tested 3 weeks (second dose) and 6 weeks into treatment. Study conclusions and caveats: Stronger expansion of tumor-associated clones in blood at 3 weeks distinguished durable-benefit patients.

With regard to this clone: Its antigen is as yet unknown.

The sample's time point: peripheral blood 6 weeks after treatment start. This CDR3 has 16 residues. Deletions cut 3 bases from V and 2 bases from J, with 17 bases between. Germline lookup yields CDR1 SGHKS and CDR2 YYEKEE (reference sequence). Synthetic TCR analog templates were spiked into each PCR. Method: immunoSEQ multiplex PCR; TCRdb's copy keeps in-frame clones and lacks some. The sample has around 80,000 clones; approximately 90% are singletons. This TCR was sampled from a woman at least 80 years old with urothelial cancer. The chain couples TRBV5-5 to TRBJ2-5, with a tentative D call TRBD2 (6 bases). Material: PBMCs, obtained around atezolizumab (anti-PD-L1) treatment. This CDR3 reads CASSSRPGLLQETQYF. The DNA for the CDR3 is TGTGCCAGCAGCTCCCGGCCGGGACTCCTGCAAGAGACCCAGTACTTC.